Reported below is one TCR beta chain. What it binds is unknown. TCRdb's copy holds only in-frame clones and misses some; the assay was immunoSEQ multiplex PCR. Among roughly 92,000 clones listed, under 95% were seen once. The source of the sample is a study of OX40 agonist ivuxolimab in advanced cancers. Overall study context: Hepatocellular carcinoma, melanoma, renal cell or head and neck cancer was diagnosed in the dose-escalation patients. Prior anti-PD-1, anti-PD-L1 or anti-CTLA-4 therapy did not bar entry, and 40% to 45% had some.

Study results and limitations: Several nonresponders also turned out to have low normalized T-cell clonal expansion. Antigens targeted by the expanded peripheral T cells were not determined.

Germline V gene lookup returns CDR1 SGHKS and CDR2 YYEKEE (reference sequence). The CDR3 loop spans 15 amino acids. V lost 4 bases and J 0 bases, leaving 12 bases between the germline ends. V is TRBV5-5 and J is TRBJ2-3, with D tentatively TRBD1 (6 bases). The sequenced sample was CD4+ or CD8+ T cells sorted from blood, obtained in a trial of the OX40 agonist ivuxolimab. This receptor was identified in an adult with an advanced solid tumor such as melanoma, head and neck, liver or kidney cancer. CDR3 DNA sequence: TGTGCCAGCAGCCTAGGACAGACAAGCACAGATACGCAGTATTTT. Amino acids: CASSLGQTSTDTQYF.